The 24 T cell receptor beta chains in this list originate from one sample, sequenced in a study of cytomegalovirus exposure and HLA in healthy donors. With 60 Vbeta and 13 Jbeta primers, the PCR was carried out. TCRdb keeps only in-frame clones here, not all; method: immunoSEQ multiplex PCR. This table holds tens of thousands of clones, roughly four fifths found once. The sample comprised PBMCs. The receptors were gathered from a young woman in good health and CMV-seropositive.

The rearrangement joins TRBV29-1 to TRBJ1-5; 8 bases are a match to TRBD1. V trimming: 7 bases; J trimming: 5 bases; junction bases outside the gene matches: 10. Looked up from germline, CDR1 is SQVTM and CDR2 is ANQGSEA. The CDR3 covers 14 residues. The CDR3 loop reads CSAAQGQGDQPQHF. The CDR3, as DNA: TGCAGCGCTGCCCAAGGACAGGGCGATCAGCCCCAGCATTTT.

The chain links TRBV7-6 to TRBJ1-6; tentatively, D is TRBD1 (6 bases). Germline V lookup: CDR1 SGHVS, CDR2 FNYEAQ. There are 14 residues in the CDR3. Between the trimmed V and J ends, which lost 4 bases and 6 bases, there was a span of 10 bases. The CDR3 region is CASSSGQTNSPLHF. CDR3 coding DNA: TGTGCCAGCAGCTCAGGACAGACTAATTCACCCCTCCACTTT.

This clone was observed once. CDR3 in DNA: TGTGCCAGCAGTTATAGCGGGGTTAGCTCCTACGAGCAGTACTTC. It is translated as CASSYSGVSSYEQYF. The chain uses TRBV6-5 and TRBJ2-7; 8 bases are shared with TRBD2. Germline V gene data show CDR1 as MNHEY and CDR2 as SVGAGI. CDR3 length equals 15 residues. The trim removed 3 bases at V and 0 bases at J, leaving 4 bases unmatched.

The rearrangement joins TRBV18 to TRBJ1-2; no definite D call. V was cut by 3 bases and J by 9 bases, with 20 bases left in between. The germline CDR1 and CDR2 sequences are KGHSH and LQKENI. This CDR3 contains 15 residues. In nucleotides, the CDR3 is TGTGCCAGCTCACCCCTGGAGCTCCTCGTTACTCGCTACACCTTC. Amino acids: CASSPLELLVTRYTF.

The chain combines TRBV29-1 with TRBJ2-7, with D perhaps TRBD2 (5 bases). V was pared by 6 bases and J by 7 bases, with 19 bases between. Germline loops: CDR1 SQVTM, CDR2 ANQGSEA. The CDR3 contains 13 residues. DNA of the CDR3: TGCAGCGTAACACTAGGTATCTTTGGAGAGCAGTACTTC. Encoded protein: CSVTLGIFGEQYF.

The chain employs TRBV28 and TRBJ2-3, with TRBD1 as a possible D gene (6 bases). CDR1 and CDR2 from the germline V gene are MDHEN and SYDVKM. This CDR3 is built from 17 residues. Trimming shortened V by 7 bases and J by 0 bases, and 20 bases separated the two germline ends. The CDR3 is CASTESGAFPSTDTQYF. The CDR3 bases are TGTGCCAGCACTGAGTCAGGGGCATTCCCTAGCACAGATACGCAGTATTTT.

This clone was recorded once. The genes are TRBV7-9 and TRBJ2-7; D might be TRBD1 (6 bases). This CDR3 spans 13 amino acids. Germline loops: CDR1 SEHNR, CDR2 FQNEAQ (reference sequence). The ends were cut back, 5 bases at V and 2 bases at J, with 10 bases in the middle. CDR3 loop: CASSPGHPYEQYF. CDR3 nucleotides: TGTGCCAGCAGCCCGGGACACCCCTACGAGCAGTACTTC. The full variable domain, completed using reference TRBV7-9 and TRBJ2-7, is DTGVSQNPRHKITKRGQNVTFRCDPISEHNRLYWYRQTLGQGPEFLTYFQNEAQLEKSRLLSDRFSAERPKGSFSTLEIQRTEQGDSAMYLCASSPGHPYEQYFGPGTRLTVT.

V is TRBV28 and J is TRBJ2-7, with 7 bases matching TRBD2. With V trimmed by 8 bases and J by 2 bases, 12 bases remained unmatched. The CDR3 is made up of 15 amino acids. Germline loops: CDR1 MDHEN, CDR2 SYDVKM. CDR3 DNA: TGTGCCAGCTGGGGGGGGTACGGATCTACCTACGAGCAGTACTTC. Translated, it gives CASWGGYGSTYEQYF.

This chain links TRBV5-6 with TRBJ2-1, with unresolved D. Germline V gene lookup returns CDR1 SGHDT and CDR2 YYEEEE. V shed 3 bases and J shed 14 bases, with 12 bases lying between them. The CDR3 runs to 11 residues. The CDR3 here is CASSWVNQEFF. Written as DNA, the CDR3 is TGTGCCAGCAGCTGGGTCAACCAGGAGTTCTTC.

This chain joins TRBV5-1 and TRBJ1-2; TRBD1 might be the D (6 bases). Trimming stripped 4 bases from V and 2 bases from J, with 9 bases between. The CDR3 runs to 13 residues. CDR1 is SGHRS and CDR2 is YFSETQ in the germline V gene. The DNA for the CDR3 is TGCGCCAGCAGCGGGGGCGGCAACTATGGCTACACCTTC. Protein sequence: CASSGGGNYGYTF.

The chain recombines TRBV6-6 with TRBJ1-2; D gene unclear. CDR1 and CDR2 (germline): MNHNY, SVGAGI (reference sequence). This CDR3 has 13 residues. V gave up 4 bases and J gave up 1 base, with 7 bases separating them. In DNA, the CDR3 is TGTGCCAGCAGTTCCACAAATAACTATGGCTACACCTTC. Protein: CASSSTNNYGYTF.

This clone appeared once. This chain's CDR3 is CASSLQGQGYGYTF. CDR3 DNA: TGTGCCAGCAGCTTACAGGGACAGGGGTATGGCTACACCTTC. This sequence joins TRBV7-3 and TRBJ1-2, with 10 positions matching TRBD1. Germline V gene sequence: CDR1 SGHTA, CDR2 FQGTGA. The ends lost 2 bases at V and 5 bases at J; junction bases unmatched: 2. This CDR3 has 14 residues.

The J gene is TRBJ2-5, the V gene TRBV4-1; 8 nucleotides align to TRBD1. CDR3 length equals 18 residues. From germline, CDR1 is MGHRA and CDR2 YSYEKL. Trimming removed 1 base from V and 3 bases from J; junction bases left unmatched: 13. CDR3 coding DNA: TGCGCCAGCAGCCAAGTGACCCTCAGACAGGGGCGGGAAGAGACCCAGTACTTC. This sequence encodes CASSQVTLRQGREETQYF.

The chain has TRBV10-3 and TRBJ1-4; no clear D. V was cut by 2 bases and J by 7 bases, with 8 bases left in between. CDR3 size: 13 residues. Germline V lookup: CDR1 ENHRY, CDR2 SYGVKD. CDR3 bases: TGTGCCATCAGTGAGCAGGAAGGTGAAAAACTGTTTTTT. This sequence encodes CAISEQEGEKLFF.

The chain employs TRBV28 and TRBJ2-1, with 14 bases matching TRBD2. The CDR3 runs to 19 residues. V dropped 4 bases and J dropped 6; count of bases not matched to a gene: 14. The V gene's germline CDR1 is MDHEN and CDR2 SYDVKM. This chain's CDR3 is CASSSHTGTSGRLINEQFF. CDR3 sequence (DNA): TGTGCCAGCAGTTCGCACACAGGGACTAGCGGGAGATTGATCAATGAGCAGTTCTTC.

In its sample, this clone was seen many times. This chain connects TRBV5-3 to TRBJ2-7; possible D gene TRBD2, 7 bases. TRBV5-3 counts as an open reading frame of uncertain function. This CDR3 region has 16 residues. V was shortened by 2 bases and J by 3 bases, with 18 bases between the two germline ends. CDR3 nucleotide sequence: TGTGCCAGAAGCTTTGGGCGGGGGCGCCCCCTCTACGAGCAGTACTTC. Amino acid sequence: CARSFGRGRPLYEQYF.

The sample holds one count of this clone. The DNA of the CDR3 is TGTGCCAGCAGTTTATCACCAGGGTGGGATACGCAGTATTTT. Amino acids: CASSLSPGWDTQYF. The J gene is TRBJ2-3, the V gene TRBV27, with D perhaps matching TRBD1 (5 bases). Germline V lookup: CDR1 MNHEY, CDR2 SMNVEV (reference sequence). Trimming took off 0 bases at V and 6 bases at J, with 10 bases between the two ends. CDR3 length: 14 residues.

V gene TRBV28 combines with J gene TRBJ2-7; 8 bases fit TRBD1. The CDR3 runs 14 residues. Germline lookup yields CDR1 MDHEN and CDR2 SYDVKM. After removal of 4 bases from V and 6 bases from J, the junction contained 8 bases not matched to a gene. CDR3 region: CASSSGQGLGEQYF. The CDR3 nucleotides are TGTGCCAGCAGTTCCGGACAGGGCCTAGGCGAGCAGTACTTC.

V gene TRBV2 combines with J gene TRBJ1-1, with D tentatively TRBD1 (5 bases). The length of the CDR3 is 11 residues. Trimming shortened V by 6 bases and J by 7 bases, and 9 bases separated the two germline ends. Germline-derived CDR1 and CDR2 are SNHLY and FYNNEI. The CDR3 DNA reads TGTGCCAGCAGGGAACAGGTTGAAGCTTTCTTT. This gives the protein CASREQVEAFF. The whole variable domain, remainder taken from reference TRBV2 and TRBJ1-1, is EPEVTQTPSHQVTQMGQEVILRCVPISNHLYFYWYRQILGQKVEFLVSFYNNEISEKSEIFDDQFSVERPDGSNFTLKIRSTKLEDSAMYFCASREQVEAFFGQGTRLTVV.

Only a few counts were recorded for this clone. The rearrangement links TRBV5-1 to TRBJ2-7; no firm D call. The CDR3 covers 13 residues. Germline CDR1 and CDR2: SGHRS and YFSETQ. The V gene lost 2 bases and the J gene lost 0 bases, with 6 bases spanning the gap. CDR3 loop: CASSFGDSYEQYF. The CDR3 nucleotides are TGCGCCAGCAGCTTCGGTGACTCCTACGAGCAGTACTTC.

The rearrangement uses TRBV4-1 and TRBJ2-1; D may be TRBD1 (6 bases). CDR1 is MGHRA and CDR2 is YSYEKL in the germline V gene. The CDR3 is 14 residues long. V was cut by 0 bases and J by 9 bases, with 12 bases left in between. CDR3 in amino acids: CASSQDPTGPEQFF. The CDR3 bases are TGCGCCAGCAGCCAAGATCCCACAGGGCCTGAGCAGTTCTTC.

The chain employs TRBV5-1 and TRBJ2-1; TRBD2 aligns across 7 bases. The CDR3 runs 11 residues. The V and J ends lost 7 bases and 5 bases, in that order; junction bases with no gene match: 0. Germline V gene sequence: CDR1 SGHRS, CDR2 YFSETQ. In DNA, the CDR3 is TGCGCCAGCCGGGGGGACAATGAGCAGTTCTTC. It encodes CASRGDNEQFF.

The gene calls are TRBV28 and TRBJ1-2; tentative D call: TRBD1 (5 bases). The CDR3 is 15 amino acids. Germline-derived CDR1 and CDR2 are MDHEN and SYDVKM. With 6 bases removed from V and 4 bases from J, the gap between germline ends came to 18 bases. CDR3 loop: CASRPGLLTPYGYTF. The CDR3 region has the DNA TGTGCCAGCAGACCGGGACTCCTTACCCCCTATGGCTACACCTTC.

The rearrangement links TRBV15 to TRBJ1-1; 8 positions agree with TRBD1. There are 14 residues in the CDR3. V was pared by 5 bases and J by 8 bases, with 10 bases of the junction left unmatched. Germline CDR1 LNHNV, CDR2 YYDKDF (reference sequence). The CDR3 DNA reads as TGTGCCACCAGCGATGTTTGGACAGGGCTCGAAGCTTTCTTT. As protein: CATSDVWTGLEAFF.